These T cell receptor beta chains were read from a single sample in a study of blood T cell repertoires in COVID-19. Clones were read by immunoSEQ multiplex PCR, and TCRdb kept only the in-frame ones, dropping some. The repertoire has tens of thousands of clones, 75% to 90% of them found once; the top ten carry approximately 6.8%. Input material: peripheral blood. The origin of the receptors is a woman aged 80 or older with active COVID-19. The CDR3 runs from the conserved cysteine through the conserved F or W. Each record gives: J gene, clone size, D gene, V gene, CDR3 length, CDR3 DNA, CDR3 protein. A D gene is named only where the DNA matches it firmly. The listing skips clone size in some rows; elsewhere it reads once, few, many or a size class.

TRBJ1-1 | - | - | TRBV28 | 13 | TGTGCCAGCAGTTACGGTTCGGGGACTGAAGCTTTCTTT | CASSYGSGTEAFF
TRBJ1-5 | - | - | TRBV28 | 14 | TGTGCCAGCAGTTTAGGAGGAATCAATCAGCCCCAGCATTTT | CASSLGGINQPQHF
TRBJ2-5 | - | TRBD2 | TRBV28 | 17 | TGTGCCAGCAGTTTCTACTCGGCTAGCGGAGAACAAGAGACCCAGTACTTC | CASSFYSASGEQETQYF
TRBJ1-1 | - | - | TRBV19 | 14 | TGTGCCAGTAGTACCCGAGGAGTGAACACTGAAGCTTTCTTT | CASSTRGVNTEAFF
TRBJ2-7 | - | - | TRBV11-2 | 14 | TGTGCCAGCAGCATAGGCGGGATGGTCTACGAGCAGTACTTC | CASSIGGMVYEQYF
TRBJ1-1 | once | TRBD1 | TRBV7-2 | 17 | TGTGCCAGCAGCTCCCCCGGGGACAGGGGAACGGACACTGAAGCTTTCTTT | CASSSPGDRGTDTEAFF
TRBJ1-4 | - | - | TRBV6-5 | 15 | TGTGCCAGCAGTCATCTGTATACAGGGAATGAAAAACTGTTTTTT | CASSHLYTGNEKLFF
TRBJ2-1 | - | - | TRBV10-3 | 11 | TGTGCCATCAAGGCTAGCAATGAGCAGTTCTTC | CAIKASNEQFF
TRBJ1-5 | - | - | TRBV5-6 | 13 | TGTGCCAGCAGCTTGTCCCCACAGGCGCCCCAGCATTTT | CASSLSPQAPQHF
TRBJ1-2 | - | TRBD1 | TRBV3-1/TRBV3-2 | 15 | TGTGCCAGCAGCCAACAGCCGGGACAGCTTTATGGCTACACCTTC | CASSQQPGQLYGYTF
TRBJ2-7 | - | TRBD2 | TRBV2 | 16 | TGTGCCAGCAGATACGGGGGACTGGCGGGGGCCTACGAGCAGTACTTC | CASRYGGLAGAYEQYF
TRBJ2-7 | - | TRBD1 | TRBV19 | 15 | TGTGCCAGTAGTACTCGACAGGGGGGTCGAAACGAGCAGTACTTC | CASSTRQGGRNEQYF
TRBJ2-6 | - | TRBD1 | TRBV27 | 14 | TGTGCCAGCAGAGGACAGGCCGGGGCCAACGTCCTGACTTTC | CASRGQAGANVLTF
TRBJ2-1 | - | - | TRBV15 | 12 | TGTGCCACCGGAGCAGGGTACGATGAGCAGTTCTTC | CATGAGYDEQFF
TRBJ2-7 | - | - | TRBV6-5 | 12 | TGTGCCAGCAGTTCTCCCTCCGGGAAGCAGTACTTC | CASSSPSGKQYF
TRBJ1-6 | - | TRBD1 | TRBV6-5 | 15 | TGTGCCAGCAGCCGTTGGACAGGGACTAATTCACCCCTCCACTTT | CASSRWTGTNSPLHF
TRBJ1-2 | - | TRBD1 | TRBV4-1 | 17 | TGCGCCAGCAGCCATCCTAAGGGGGACAGGGGGCTCGTTGGCTACACCTTC | CASSHPKGDRGLVGYTF
TRBJ2-7 | - | TRBD2 | TRBV6-6 | 14 | TGTGCCAGCACACGGCTAGCGGACTCCTACGAGCAGTACTTC | CASTRLADSYEQYF
TRBJ1-2 | - | TRBD1 | TRBV7-9 | 14 | TGTGCCAGCAGCGATACAGGGGGCGGCTATGGCTACACCTTC | CASSDTGGGYGYTF
TRBJ2-4 | - | TRBD1 | TRBV19 | 14 | TGTGCCAGTAGTATAGGGACAGGGGGAGGCATTCAGTACTTC | CASSIGTGGGIQYF
TRBJ1-5 | - | - | TRBV12-5 | 19 | TGTGCTAGTGGTTTGGCCCCTGGGAGGTTTAGAAAATTAGGACAGCCCCAGCATTTT | CASGLAPGRFRKLGQPQHF
TRBJ1-2 | once | - | TRBV5-8 | 15 | TGTGCCAGCAGCTATGGACAGTCTTTTGTCTATGGCTACACCTTC | CASSYGQSFVYGYTF
TRBJ2-5 | - | TRBD2 | TRBV9 | 15 | TGTGCCAGCAGCCCTCAAAGCGGGAGTAGTGGGACCCAGTACTTC | CASSPQSGSSGTQYF
TRBJ2-7 | - | TRBD1 | TRBV7-2 | 15 | TGTGCCAGCAGCTTAGAGACAGGGGAAGGGTACGAGCAGTACTTC | CASSLETGEGYEQYF
TRBJ1-2 | - | - | TRBV5-6 | 14 | TGTGCCAGCAGCTTCCTTGCCGTGCCGGGTGGCTACACCTTC | CASSFLAVPGGYTF
TRBJ2-7 | - | TRBD1 | TRBV7-2 | 16 | TGTGCCAGCAGCTTAGCTTCTGGGACAGGTGGCTACGAGCAGTACTTC | CASSLASGTGGYEQYF
TRBJ2-2 | once | - | TRBV12-3/TRBV12-4 | 13 | TGTGCCAGCAGTTTAGGCGGCGCCGGGGAGCTGTTTTTT | CASSLGGAGELFF
TRBJ2-7 | - | TRBD2 | TRBV13 | 15 | TGTGCCAGCAGCTTAGACGGTAGCGGGAGCTACGAGCAGTACTTC | CASSLDGSGSYEQYF
TRBJ2-3 | - | - | TRBV5-6 | 16 | TGTGCCAGCAGCCATGACATATGGGGGCCCACAGATACGCAGTATTTT | CASSHDIWGPTDTQYF
TRBJ2-6 | - | - | TRBV5-4 | 16 | TGTGCCAGCAGCGCGGCCAGGGACTCTGGGGCCAACGTCCTGACTTTC | CASSAARDSGANVLTF
TRBJ1-1 | - | - | TRBV7-8 | 14 | TGTGCCAGCAGCTTAGTTAGTCAGAACACTGAAGCTTTCTTT | CASSLVSQNTEAFF
TRBJ2-7 | - | - | TRBV7-2 | 13 | TGTGCCAGCAGCACAACCTCCCGGGGGGAGCAGTACTTC | CASSTTSRGEQYF
TRBJ2-7 | - | TRBD1 | TRBV29-1 | 14 | TGCAGCGTTTTCCCGGGACAGGGGTTCCACGAGCAGTACTTC | CSVFPGQGFHEQYF
TRBJ2-7 | - | - | TRBV6-6 | 15 | TGTGCCAGCAGCCGCGGAATCCTGAGCTCCTACGAGCAGTACTTC | CASSRGILSSYEQYF
TRBJ1-2 | - | - | TRBV18 | 14 | TGTGCCAGTCGCGGCGGGACTGGGAACTATGGCTACACCTTC | CASRGGTGNYGYTF
TRBJ1-2 | - | TRBD1 | TRBV11-1 | 15 | TGTGCCAGCAGCTTATGGGCAGGGGGAACCTATGGCTACACCTTC | CASSLWAGGTYGYTF
TRBJ1-1 | - | - | TRBV5-1 | 12 | TGCGCCAGCAGCTTTGGAGACACTGAAGCTTTCTTT | CASSFGDTEAFF
TRBJ2-5 | - | - | TRBV7-2 | 13 | TGTGCCAGCAGGGGGGGCGGGAGACAGACCCAGTACTTC | CASRGGGRQTQYF
TRBJ2-3 | - | - | TRBV5-6 | 18 | TGTGCCAGCAGCTTTGAGACAGGATTGGAGATCAACACAGATACGCAGTATTTT | CASSFETGLEINTDTQYF
TRBJ1-2 | - | TRBD1 | TRBV4-3 | 18 | TGCGCCAGCAGCCAAGATTTAGGCAGGGGGTTTACTAACTATGGCTACACCTTC | CASSQDLGRGFTNYGYTF
TRBJ2-1 | - | - | TRBV6-5 | 12 | TGTGCCAGCAGTAAGACGCGGTTGGAGCAGTTCTTC | CASSKTRLEQFF
TRBJ1-6 | - | TRBD1 | TRBV27 | 14 | TGTGCCAGCAGGGACAGGAATAGGGATTCACCCCTCCACTTT | CASRDRNRDSPLHF
TRBJ2-7 | once | - | TRBV29-1 | 12 | TGCAGCGTTGCGCGAAGCTCCTACGAGCAGTACTTC | CSVARSSYEQYF
TRBJ2-6 | - | - | TRBV7-9 | 14 | TGTGCCCCCTTCAGGGGCTCGGGGGCCAACGTCCTGACTTTC | CAPFRGSGANVLTF
TRBJ1-4 | - | TRBD1 | TRBV20-1 | 14 | TGCAGTGCTAGTGCAAGACAGGGGAAGGAAAAACTGTTTTTT | CSASARQGKEKLFF
TRBJ1-6 | - | - | TRBV7-2 | 13 | TGTGCCAGCAGAGGGACATACCTTTCACCCCTCCACTTT | CASRGTYLSPLHF
TRBJ2-7 | - | - | TRBV5-1 | 14 | TGCGCCAGCAGCCTATCGACTAATACCTACGAGCAGTACTTC | CASSLSTNTYEQYF
TRBJ2-6 | - | TRBD2 | TRBV6-2/TRBV6-3 | 18 | TGTGCCAGCAGTTATAAGGCTAGCGGGGGCTCTGGGGCCAACGTCCTGACTTTC | CASSYKASGGSGANVLTF